Each of the 31 T cell receptor beta chains below was sequenced from the same sample in a study of shared clonotypes between healthy human individuals. Profiling relied on immunoSEQ multiplex PCR, and the TCRdb table lists in-frame clones only, not all of them. The sample holds roughly 2,000,000 clones, about 95% seen once. Naivety among CD8 cells was defined by CD45RO negativity and positive CCR7 selection, thereby excluding terminally differentiated effector memory CD45RA+ cells. The sequencing input was naive CD8+ T cells sorted from blood. The source of these receptors is a man between 18 and 35 years old in good health.

V is TRBV19 and J is TRBJ1-1; no reliable D call. The CDR3 contains 13 residues. V lost 7 bases and J 3 bases, leaving 12 bases between the germline ends. Germline V lookup: CDR1 LNHDA, CDR2 SQIVND (reference sequence). The CDR3 DNA is TGTGCCAGTAACATTTATGGGGACACTGAAGCTTTCTTT. Protein: CASNIYGDTEAFF. The whole variable domain, remainder taken from reference TRBV19 and TRBJ1-1, is DGGITQSPKYLFRKEGQNVTLSCEQNLNHDAMYWYRQDPGQGLRLIYYSQIVNDFQKGDIAEGYSVSREKKESFPLTVTSAQKNPTAFYLCASNIYGDTEAFFGQGTRLTVV.

A note on this clone: This specimen includes other DNA sequences encoding the same CDR3. The J gene is TRBJ2-1, the V gene TRBV11-2; the match to TRBD2 covers 7 bases. The V and J ends lost 2 bases and 4 bases, in that order; junction bases with no gene match: 5. The germline gives CDR1 SGHAT, CDR2 FQNNGV. This CDR3 has 15 amino acids. This CDR3 is CASSLIAGPYNEQFF. The CDR3 nucleotides read TGTGCCAGCAGCTTAATAGCGGGCCCTTACAATGAGCAGTTCTTC.

V and J are TRBV19 and TRBJ2-4; 14 nucleotides agree with TRBD2. This CDR3 comprises 15 residues. The junction had 6 bases not matched to a gene; V was cut back by 7 bases and J by 7 bases. Germline CDR1 LNHDA, CDR2 SQIVND (reference sequence). CDR3 protein: CASTLTSGGVNIQYF. The CDR3 coding sequence is TGTGCCAGTACTCTGACTAGCGGGGGGGTGAACATTCAGTACTTC.

In its sample, this clone was seen once. Since no conserved phenylalanine or tryptophan closes the CDR3, a read error is the likely cause. Because the CDR3's place on the DNA is in doubt, the DNA is left out and the CDR3 is given as listed by TCRdb. This chain connects TRBV29-1 to TRBJ1-2; the table calls TRBD1, which could not be checked here. Looked up from germline, CDR1 is SQVTM and CDR2 is ANQGSEA. The length of the CDR3 is 9 amino acids, counting both ends. The CDR3 protein is CSGLPGGVG.

This clone has just one count. The V and J genes are TRBV2 and TRBJ2-1; D is perhaps TRBD2 (5 bases). The CDR3 length is 13 residues. Per germline, CDR1 SNHLY and CDR2 FYNNEI. Trimming took off 7 bases at V and 0 bases at J, with 7 bases between the two ends. CDR3 in DNA: TGTGCCAGCACAACTAGCTCCTACAATGAGCAGTTCTTC. It codes for CASTTSSYNEQFF.

V usage is TRBV19 and J usage is TRBJ2-3, with 9 nucleotides matching TRBD1. The CDR3 totals 21 residues. V was clipped by 1 base and J by 3 bases; unmatched bases: 20. Per the germline V gene, CDR1 is LNHDA and CDR2 is SQIVND (reference sequence). As DNA, the CDR3 is TGTGCCAGTAGTATAGGCGGGCAGGACAGGGGCCAGCGGAATTCAACAGATACGCAGTATTTT. Translating it yields CASSIGGQDRGQRNSTDTQYF.

V and J are TRBV7-9 and TRBJ2-3, with 8 bases fitting TRBD2. CDR1 and CDR2 from the germline V gene are SEHNR and FQNEAQ (reference sequence). The length of the CDR3 is 16 residues. Trimming at V came to 5 bases and at J to 4 bases, leaving 11 bases not matched to a gene. The CDR3 here is CASSPPGGREADTQYF. The CDR3 DNA is TGTGCCAGCAGCCCCCCCGGGGGGCGGGAGGCAGATACGCAGTATTTT.

V usage is TRBV27 and J usage is TRBJ1-1, with 7 bases that match TRBD1. Germline CDR1 MNHEY, CDR2 SMNVEV (reference sequence). CDR3 size: 15 residues. Losses at the gene ends were 8 bases for V and 0 bases for J; bases not matched to a gene: 9. DNA for the CDR3: TGTGCCAGCGGCTTGACAGGGAACCTGAACACTGAAGCTTTCTTT. Its translation: CASGLTGNLNTEAFF.

This chain links TRBV11-2 with TRBJ2-7; maybe TRBD2 (5 bases). This CDR3 has 15 residues. V lost 0 bases and J lost 2, with 11 bases in between. Germline V CDR1 and CDR2: SGHAT, FQNNGV. CDR3 region: CASSLEDFSAYEQYF. CDR3 nucleotide sequence: TGTGCCAGCAGCTTAGAGGACTTTTCGGCCTACGAGCAGTACTTC.

The genes are TRBV5-6 and TRBJ1-4; the match to TRBD1 covers 7 bases. Germline lookup yields CDR1 SGHDT and CDR2 YYEEEE. The CDR3 length is 14 residues. Trimming removed 2 bases from V and 5 bases from J; junction bases left unmatched: 3. The DNA for the CDR3 is TGTGCCAGCAGCTTAGGACAGGTGAATGAAAAACTGTTTTTT. Amino acids: CASSLGQVNEKLFF.

For this clone: In the same sample, other DNA sequences code for this CDR3. This rearrangement joins TRBV4-2 to TRBJ1-1; 7 nucleotides match TRBD1. This CDR3 comprises 14 residues. J was trimmed by 1 base and V by 2 bases; bases with no gene match: 1. Germline assignment: CDR1 LGHNA and CDR2 YNFKEQ. The CDR3 DNA reads TGTGCCAGCAGCCAAAGGACAGGGAACACTGAAGCTTTCTTT. Translating gives CASSQRTGNTEAFF.

The chain couples TRBV27 to TRBJ2-1, with 13 bases identical to TRBD2. J gave up 8 bases and V 5 bases, and 9 bases lay outside the gene matches. There are 16 residues in the CDR3. CDR1 is MNHEY, CDR2 SMNVEV, per germline (reference sequence). The chain's CDR3 is CASSHLTSGGAHEQFF. The CDR3 bases are TGTGCCAGCAGTCACCTAACTAGCGGGGGGGCCCATGAGCAGTTCTTC.

V usage is TRBV11-3 and J usage is TRBJ2-1; possible D gene TRBD2, 7 bases. The length of the CDR3 is 15 residues. The V gene's germline CDR1 is SGHNT and CDR2 YENEEA. V lost 1 base and J 4 bases, leaving 11 bases between the germline ends. The CDR3 loop is CASSLAGGRYNEQFF. The CDR3 DNA reads TGTGCCAGCAGCTTAGCGGGGGGCAGGTACAATGAGCAGTTCTTC.

This chain connects TRBV11-2 to TRBJ2-5, with D perhaps given as TRBD1 or TRBD2 (7 bases each). The germline CDR1 and CDR2 sequences are SGHAT and FQNNGV. Trimming took off 0 bases at V and 6 bases at J, with 17 bases between the two ends. This CDR3 spans 16 amino acids. CDR3 sequence reads: CASSLDPGGGAKTQYF. The DNA for the CDR3 is TGTGCCAGCAGCTTAGATCCAGGGGGAGGGGCGAAGACCCAGTACTTC.

As to this clone: This sample includes further DNA sequences coding for the same CDR3. V gene TRBV19 combines with J gene TRBJ2-5; 8 bases align to TRBD2. J was trimmed by 2 bases and V by 0 bases; bases with no gene match: 2. CDR1 LNHDA and CDR2 SQIVND come from the germline V gene (reference sequence). The CDR3 loop spans 15 amino acids. In nucleotides, the CDR3 is TGTGCCAGTAGTATAGATCGGGAGGGACAAGAGACCCAGTACTTC. This codes for CASSIDREGQETQYF.

The CDR3, as DNA: TGCGCCAGCAGCCAAGGTACCGGGACGGCAGAGACCCAGTACTTC. This gives the protein CASSQGTGTAETQYF. The chain combines TRBV4-1 with TRBJ2-5; either TRBD1 or TRBD2 may fit D (5 bases each). The CDR3 contains 15 residues. Germline assignment: CDR1 MGHRA and CDR2 YSYEKL. V was shortened by 1 base and J by 4 bases, with 13 bases between the two germline ends.

To note about this clone: Other DNA sequences within the sample encode an identical CDR3. The rearrangement joins TRBV19 to TRBJ2-1; D unresolved. Germline CDR1 reads LNHDA; CDR2 reads SQIVND (reference sequence). This CDR3 has 13 residues. The V and J ends lost 1 base and 4 bases respectively, with 5 bases between them. CDR3 sequence reads: CASSIGSYNEQFF. The CDR3 coding sequence is TGTGCCAGTAGTATAGGGTCATACAATGAGCAGTTCTTC.

The chain recombines TRBV7-9 with TRBJ2-3; 7 positions agree with TRBD2. This CDR3 is 18 amino acids long. The ends lost 2 bases at V and 2 bases at J; junction bases unmatched: 13. The germline V gene has CDR1 SEHNR and CDR2 FQNEAQ (reference sequence). CDR3 nucleotides: TGTGCCAGCAGCTTAACGCCTAGCGGAACTATAATCACAGATACGCAGTATTTT. Protein sequence: CASSLTPSGTIITDTQYF.

This chain connects TRBV29-1 to TRBJ1-6; possible D gene TRBD1, 5 bases. CDR1 SQVTM and CDR2 ANQGSEA come from the germline V gene. Trimming left V 7 bases short and J 4 bases short, with 14 bases between. This CDR3 has 14 amino acids. For the CDR3, the DNA is TGCAGCGCTGGGGACGGGCCATATAATTCACCCCTCCACTTT. It encodes CSAGDGPYNSPLHF.

The chain combines TRBV5-1 with TRBJ2-7, with D possibly matching TRBD1 (6 bases). V lost 0 bases to trimming and J lost 1 base, with 11 bases between them. The CDR3 contains 15 residues. Germline V gene sequence: CDR1 SGHRS, CDR2 YFSETQ. The CDR3 sequence: CASSLAPDRSYEQYF. The CDR3 DNA sequence: TGCGCCAGCAGCTTGGCTCCGGACAGATCCTACGAGCAGTACTTC.

This sequence joins TRBV6-6 and TRBJ2-2, with TRBD2 matching 10 bases. Germline-derived CDR1 and CDR2 are MNHNY and SVGAGI (reference sequence). The V and J ends lost 5 bases and 6 bases, in that order; junction bases with no gene match: 9. This CDR3 contains 16 residues. CDR3 amino acids: CASSGMRTSGAGELFF. The CDR3 DNA follows: TGTGCCAGCAGTGGAATGAGGACTAGCGGCGCCGGGGAGCTGTTTTTT.

This chain connects TRBV5-6 to TRBJ2-5; TRBD1 is a possible D gene (6 bases). The CDR3 is 14 amino acids. Germline CDR1 reads SGHDT; CDR2 reads YYEEEE. V was clipped by 1 base and J by 4 bases, with 11 bases between them. The CDR3 loop is CASSLHRAPETQYF. The CDR3 nucleotides are TGTGCCAGCAGCTTGCACAGGGCCCCAGAGACCCAGTACTTC.

The chain has TRBV12-2 and TRBJ2-7; TRBD1, the table's D call, was not compared with the DNA. TRBV12-2 is designated a pseudogene. This CDR3 has 15 amino acids. CDR3 sequence reads: CASRFSDRGPYEQYF. The CDR3 coding sequence is TGTGCAAGTCGCTTCTCGGACAGGGGTCCCTACGAGCAGTACTTC.

The chain combines TRBV9 with TRBJ2-1, with 10 nucleotides matching TRBD2. V dropped 3 bases and J dropped 6; count of bases not matched to a gene: 9. Germline V gives CDR1 SGDLS, CDR2 YYNGEE. CDR3 length equals 16 residues. CDR3 amino acids: CASSDPGTSEGNEQFF. Written as DNA, the CDR3 is TGTGCCAGCAGCGACCCCGGGACTAGCGAAGGCAATGAGCAGTTCTTC.

The V and J genes are TRBV2 and TRBJ2-1; D is undetermined. CDR1 SNHLY and CDR2 FYNNEI come from the germline V gene. V was clipped by 6 bases and J by 0 bases, with 12 bases between them. The CDR3 contains 15 residues. The CDR3 DNA reads TGTGCCAGCAGCTATGGGGTTAGCTCCTACAATGAGCAGTTCTTC. Translating it yields CASSYGVSSYNEQFF.

The chain has TRBV19 and TRBJ1-1, with D possibly being TRBD1 (6 bases). Germline V CDR1 and CDR2: LNHDA, SQIVND (reference sequence). The CDR3 length is 14 residues. V lost 0 bases and J 5 bases, leaving 10 bases between the germline ends. CDR3 sequence reads: CASSIDTGRTEAFF. The CDR3, as DNA: TGTGCCAGTAGTATAGATACAGGGAGGACTGAAGCTTTCTTT.

This clone was seen a single time. This chain uses TRBV5-4 with TRBJ2-7, with 7 bases matching TRBD1. CDR1 and CDR2 from the germline V gene are SGHNT and YYREEE (reference sequence). The V and J ends lost 4 bases and 5 bases, in that order; junction bases with no gene match: 9. The CDR3 contains 14 residues. The DNA of the CDR3 is TGTGCCAGCAGCCCTGACAGGGCTAACGACGAGCAGTACTTC. Amino acids: CASSPDRANDEQYF.

This sequence joins TRBV7-2 and TRBJ2-6; D call uncertain. Germline V gives CDR1 SGHTA, CDR2 FQGNSA. Trimming removed 8 bases at V and 0 bases at J, with 5 bases between. The CDR3 totals 13 residues. CDR3 DNA: TGTGCCAGCTTACACTCTGGGGCCAACGTCCTGACTTTC. This translates into CASLHSGANVLTF. Based on the CDR3 plus reference TRBV7-2 and TRBJ2-6, the full variable domain is GAGVSQSPSNKVTEKGKDVELRCDPISGHTALYWYRQSLGQGLEFLIYFQGNSAPDKSGLPSDRFSAERTGGSVSTLTIQRTQQEDSAVYLCASLHSGANVLTFGAGSRLTVL.

This chain connects TRBV6-1 to TRBJ1-1; D gene uncertain. Germline V gives CDR1 MNHNS, CDR2 SASEGT. V lost 8 bases to trimming and J lost 2 bases, with 15 bases between them. This CDR3 has 14 residues. The CDR3 sequence is CASRLRAENTEAFF. As DNA, the CDR3 is TGTGCCAGCCGCCTTAGGGCCGAAAACACTGAAGCTTTCTTT.

This chain joins TRBV6-1 and TRBJ1-3, with D tentatively TRBD1 (5 bases). In germline, CDR1 is MNHNS, CDR2 SASEGT. The CDR3 consists of 16 residues. V gave up 1 base and J gave up 4 bases, with 14 bases separating them. CDR3 protein: CASSEEQGLLGNTIYF. In nucleotides, the CDR3 is TGTGCCAGCAGTGAAGAGCAGGGATTACTCGGAAACACCATATATTTT.

This clone was recorded only once. This chain joins TRBV11-2 and TRBJ2-7; TRBD2 agrees at 12 bases. This CDR3 region has 14 residues. V shed 6 bases and J 7 bases; nucleotides not matched to a gene: 7. The germline V gene has CDR1 SGHAT and CDR2 FQNNGV. CDR3 protein: CASSMLAGGYEQYF. The CDR3 coding sequence is TGTGCCAGCAGTATGCTAGCGGGGGGGTATGAGCAGTACTTC.